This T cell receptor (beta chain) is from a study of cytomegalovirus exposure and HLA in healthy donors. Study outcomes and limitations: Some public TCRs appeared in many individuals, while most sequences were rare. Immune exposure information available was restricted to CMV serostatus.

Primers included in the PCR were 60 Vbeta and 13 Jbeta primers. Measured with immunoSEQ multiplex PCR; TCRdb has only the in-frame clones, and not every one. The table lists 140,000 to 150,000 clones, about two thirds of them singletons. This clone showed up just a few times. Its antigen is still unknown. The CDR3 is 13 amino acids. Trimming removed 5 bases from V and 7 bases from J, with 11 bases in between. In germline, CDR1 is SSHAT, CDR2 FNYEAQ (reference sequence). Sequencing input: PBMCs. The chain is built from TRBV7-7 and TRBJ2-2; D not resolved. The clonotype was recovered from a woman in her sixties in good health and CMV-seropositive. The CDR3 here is CASSPTTGGELFF. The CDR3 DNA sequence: TGTGCCAGCAGCCCCACTACGGGCGGGGAGCTGTTTTTT.